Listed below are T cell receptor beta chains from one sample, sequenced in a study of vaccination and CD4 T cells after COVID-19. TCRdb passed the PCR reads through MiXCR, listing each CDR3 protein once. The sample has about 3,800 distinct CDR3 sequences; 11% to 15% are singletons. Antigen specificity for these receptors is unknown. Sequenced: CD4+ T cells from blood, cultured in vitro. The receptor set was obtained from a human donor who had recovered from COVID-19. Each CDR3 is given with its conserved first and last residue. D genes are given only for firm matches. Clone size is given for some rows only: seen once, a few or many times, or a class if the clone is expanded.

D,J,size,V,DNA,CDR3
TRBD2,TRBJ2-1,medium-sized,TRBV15,TGTGCCACCAGCGCACTAGCGGGTAATCGGAATGAGCAGTTCTTC,CATSALAGNRNEQFF
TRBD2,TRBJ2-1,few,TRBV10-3,TGTGCCATCAGTGAAGGGACTACCATGCCTGAGCAGTTCTTC,CAISEGTTMPEQFF
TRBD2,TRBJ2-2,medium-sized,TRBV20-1,TGCAGTGCTCCGACTAGCGGGGGGGCGGGCACCGGGGAGCTGTTTTTT,CSAPTSGGAGTGELFF
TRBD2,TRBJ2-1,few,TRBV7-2,TGTGCCAGCAGCTTGACCGGACTAGTCTACAATGAGCAGTTCTTC,CASSLTGLVYNEQFF
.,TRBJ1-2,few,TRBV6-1,TGTGCCAGCACCGAATCATTAGCGAGCCTTAACTATGGCTACACCTTC,CASTESLASLNYGYTF
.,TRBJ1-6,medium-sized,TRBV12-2,TGTGCAAGTCGCTTTACCAGTGGACCCCTCCACTTT,CASRFTSGPLHF
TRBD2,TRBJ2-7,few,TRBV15,TGTGCCACCAGCAGAGGGGAAAGGCTAGCGGGGGGCCGGGCCGACTACGAGCAGTACTTC,CATSRGERLAGGRADYEQYF
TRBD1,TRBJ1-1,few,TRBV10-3,TGTGCCTCGGGACAGGGAAGGACTGAAGCTTTCTTT,CASGQGRTEAFF
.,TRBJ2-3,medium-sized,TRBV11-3,TGTGCCAGCAGCTCGGGGACCCTCGCAGATACGCAGTATTTT,CASSSGTLADTQYF
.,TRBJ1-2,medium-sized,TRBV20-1,TGCAGTGCTAGAGTTCGCAGGGACGGCTATGGCTACACCTTC,CSARVRRDGYGYTF
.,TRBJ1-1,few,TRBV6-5,TGTGCCAGCAGTTCCCCAGGGAACACTGAAGCTTTCTTT,CASSSPGNTEAFF
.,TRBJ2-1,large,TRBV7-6,TGTGCCAGCAGCTTAGATTGGAGTCCGTTTGGGGGCGCGGGGTACAATGAGCAGTTCTTC,CASSLDWSPFGGAGYNEQFF
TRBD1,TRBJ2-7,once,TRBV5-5,TGTGCCAGCAGCATTCAGCCGGGACAGGGTGTCGAGTACTTC,CASSIQPGQGVEYF
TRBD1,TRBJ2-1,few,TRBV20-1,TGCAGTGTCCCGACAGGGGGTTACAATGAGCAGTTCTTC,CSVPTGGYNEQFF
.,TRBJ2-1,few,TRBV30,TGTGCCTGGAGTCATCGTTCGGGGGGCATGCATGGTGAGCAGTTCTTC,CAWSHRSGGMHGEQFF
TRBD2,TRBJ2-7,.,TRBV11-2,TGTGCCAGCAGCTCAAGACTAGCGGGGGCCTTCTACGAGCAGTACTTC,CASSSRLAGAFYEQYF
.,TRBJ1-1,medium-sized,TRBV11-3,TGTGCCAGCAGCTTAAACCCCACTGAAGCTTTCTTT,CASSLNPTEAFF
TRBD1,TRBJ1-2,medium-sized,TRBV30,TGTGCCTGGAGTGGAGGGACAGGGCGGCTCTACACCTTC,CAWSGGTGRLYTF
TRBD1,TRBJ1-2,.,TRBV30,TGTGCCTGGAAAAGGGACAGGGGGAACGATGGCTACACCTTC,CAWKRDRGNDGYTF
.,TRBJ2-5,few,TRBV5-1,TGCGCCAGCAGCTTAAGACTTAGCGCCCAAGAGACCCAGTACTTC,CASSLRLSAQETQYF
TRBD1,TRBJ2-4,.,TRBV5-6,TGTGCCAGCAGCCCAGGGGGAGTCTTAAGGGACATTCAGTACTTC,CASSPGGVLRDIQYF
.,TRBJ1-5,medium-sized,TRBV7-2,TGTGCCAGCGCCATGAGTGGCAATCAGCCCCAGCATTTT,CASAMSGNQPQHF
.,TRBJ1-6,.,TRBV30,TGTGCCTGGAGTCAGACAGAATATAATTCACCCCTCCACTTT,CAWSQTEYNSPLHF
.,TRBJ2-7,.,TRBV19,TGTGCCAGTAGTATGGGGGCGCGGGGCGCACGGCTCTACGAGCAGTACTTC,CASSMGARGARLYEQYF
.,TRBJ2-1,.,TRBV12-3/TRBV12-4,TGTGCCAGCAGTGGAACCTTGACGGGTGAGCAGTTCTTC,CASSGTLTGEQFF
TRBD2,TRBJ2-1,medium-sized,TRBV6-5,TGTGCCAGCAGTTACGGGACTAGCGGGGCCCTCAATGAGCAGTTCTTC,CASSYGTSGALNEQFF
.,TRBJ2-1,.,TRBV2,TGTGCCGGGAGAGGGGACTCCGAATACAATGAGCAGTTCTTC,CAGRGDSEYNEQFF
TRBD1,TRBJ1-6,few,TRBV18,TGTGCCAGCTCACCACGGACAGGGGCTTATTCACCCCTCCACTTT,CASSPRTGAYSPLHF
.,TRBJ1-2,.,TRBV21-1,TGTGCCAGCAGCGTCCCCGGGACAGGGGTAACTGCTAACTATGGCTACACCTTC,CASSVPGTGVTANYGYTF
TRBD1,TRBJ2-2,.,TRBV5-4,TGTGCCAGCAGCCCCTCTGCCCCAGGGGGTAGGGGGGAGCTGTTTTTT,CASSPSAPGGRGELFF
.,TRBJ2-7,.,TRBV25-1,TGTGCCAGCAGTGGGTACTACGAGCAGTACTTC,CASSGYYEQYF
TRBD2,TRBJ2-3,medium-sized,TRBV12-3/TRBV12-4,TGTGCCAGCACCACTAGCGGTAGCACAGATACGCAGTATTTT,CASTTSGSTDTQYF
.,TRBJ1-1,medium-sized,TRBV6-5,TGTGCCAGCAGTTACGCTGGCTCTGAAGCTTTCTTT,CASSYAGSEAFF
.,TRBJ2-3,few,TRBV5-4,TGTGCCAGCAGAGGGTCAGCAGATACGCAGTATTTT,CASRGSADTQYF
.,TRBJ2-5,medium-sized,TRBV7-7,TGTGCTAGCAGCCCCCACCAACACGAGACCCAGTACTTC,CASSPHQHETQYF
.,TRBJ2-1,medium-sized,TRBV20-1,TGCAGTGGACTCAGCTACAATGAGCAGTTCTTC,CSGLSYNEQFF